This entry concerns a single T cell receptor beta chain. The antigen is undetermined. TCRdb's copy holds only in-frame clones and misses some; the assay was immunoSEQ multiplex PCR. The table lists 150,000 or so clones, 90% of them singletons. The sample comes from a study of T cell responses to AZD1222 COVID-19 vaccine. General observations from the study: The study found vaccine-associated CD4 TCRs spanning spike, dominant at 160-218 and 743-854. No repertoire was sampled before or during the peak T cell response, only after it. Following two doses of AZD1222, Spike-specific TCR breadth and depth rose. Clonal diversity was possibly underestimated, and white British individuals and females predominated among donors.

The sequence was obtained from an adult in good health. This specimen consisted of peripheral blood, obtained on day 0 of AZD1222 vaccination.

Here the CDR3 DNA reads TGTGCCAGCAGACTTCTCTTGAACACTGAAGCTTTCTTT. As protein: CASRLLLNTEAFF. The J gene is TRBJ1-1, the V gene TRBV19; D not resolved. V was clipped by 9 bases and J by 0 bases, with 11 bases between them. This CDR3 is built from 13 residues. Germline lookup yields CDR1 LNHDA and CDR2 SQIVND (reference sequence).